This T cell receptor beta chain was retrieved from a study of shared clonotypes between healthy human individuals. Regarding the study as a whole: Around 5% of naive CD4 clonotypes were common to a handful of donors. Among donors, clonotype sharing was expected to be affected by sequencing depth.

Each of the donors was a healthy adult who was HIV-negative and had not had a recent acute infection or vaccination. Points on this clone: Its matching antigen is unknown.

The table came from immunoSEQ multiplex PCR; TCRdb's copy has only in-frame clones and leaves some out. The sample contains over 2 million clones, roughly 90% of which appear only once. V shed 0 bases, J shed 0 bases, and the junction held 4 bases outside the gene matches. Germline CDR1 reads GTSNPN; CDR2 reads SVGIG (reference sequence). CDR3 length equals 15 residues. The sequencing input was naive CD4+ T cells from PBMCs. Regarding subset: CD45RA+ positively selected. The TCR originated in a man aged 18 to 29 in good health. Some clones in this sample may be carry-over from other donors' samples. The chain has TRBV30 and TRBJ2-7; 8 positions agree with TRBD1. CDR3 in DNA: TGTGCCTGGAGTGTACCTGACAGGGGCTCCTACGAGCAGTACTTC. Protein product: CAWSVPDRGSYEQYF.